Sequencing of this T cell receptor (beta chain) was carried out in a study of vaccination effects on CD4 cells after COVID-19. To note about this clone: Its target is unknown. Other nucleotide sequences in the sample specify the same CDR3.

Before any sequencing was done, the ViraFEST assay used viral peptide pools to expand antigen-specific CD4+ T cells. The authors isolated CD4+ T cells after around 11 days of culture. Two-dose vaccination with either BNT162b2 or mRNA-1273 was given to the participants. Half of the medium was exchanged for IL-2 medium on both days 3 and 7. Whole-study results and caveats: After vaccination of healthy people, only 1 of 255 vaccine-induced clones cross-reacted with common cold coronaviruses.

This table comes from immunoSEQ multiplex PCR, and its TCRdb copy is limited to in-frame clones, with some not included. The sample has around 67,000 clones, approximately 81% seen once; the top ten hold around 1.3%. With V trimmed by 4 bases and J by 2 bases, 4 bases remained unmatched. The CDR3 is 13 amino acids. The germline CDR1 and CDR2 sequences are SQVTM and ANQGSEA. The sequence was collected from a human donor who received a COVID-19 vaccine. The material was CD4+ T cells from PBMCs cultured with HCoV-229E spike peptides, obtained after COVID-19 vaccination. The rearrangement uses TRBV29-1 and TRBJ2-5; 7 bases line up with TRBD1. This CDR3 reads CSVGRDSQETQYF. CDR3 DNA: TGCAGCGTTGGTAGGGACAGTCAAGAGACCCAGTACTTC.